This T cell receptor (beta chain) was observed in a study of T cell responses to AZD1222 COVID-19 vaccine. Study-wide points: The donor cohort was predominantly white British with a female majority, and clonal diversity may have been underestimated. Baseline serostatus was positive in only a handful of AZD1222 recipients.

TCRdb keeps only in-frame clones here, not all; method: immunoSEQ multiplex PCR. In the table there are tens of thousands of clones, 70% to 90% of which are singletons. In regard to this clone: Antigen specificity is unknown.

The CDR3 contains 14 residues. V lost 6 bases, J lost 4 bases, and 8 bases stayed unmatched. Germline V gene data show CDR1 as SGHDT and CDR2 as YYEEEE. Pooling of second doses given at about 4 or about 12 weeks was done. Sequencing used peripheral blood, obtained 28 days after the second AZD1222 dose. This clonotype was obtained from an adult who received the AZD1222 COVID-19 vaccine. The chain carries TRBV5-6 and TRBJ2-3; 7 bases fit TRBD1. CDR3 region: CASIPITGADTQYF. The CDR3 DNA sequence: TGTGCCAGCATCCCGATCACAGGGGCAGATACGCAGTATTTT. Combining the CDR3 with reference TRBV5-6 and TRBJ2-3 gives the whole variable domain DAGVTQSPTHLIKTRGQQVTLRCSPKSGHDTVSWYQQALGQGPQFIFQYYEEEERQRGNFPDRFSGHQFPNYSSELNVNALLLGDSALYLCASIPITGADTQYFGPGTRLTVL.